This T cell receptor beta chain comes out of a study of Graves' ophthalmopathy and Graves' hyperthyroidism. Points from the study as a whole: In blood, most expanded thyroid clonotypes above 0.001 frequency were also detected. A classifier, a 13-signature model, separated ophthalmopathy from stable hyperthyroidism with 85% to 90% sensitivity and about 81% specificity.

With regard to this clonotype: Its antigen is not identified.

Included hyperthyroidism patients were aged 18 to 65 and newly diagnosed (under 2 months' duration). Uncontrolled infections, pregnancy, lactation or other autoimmune diseases led to patient exclusion. This CDR3 has 16 residues. With V trimmed by 5 bases and J by 2 bases, 7 bases remained unmatched. Germline lookup yields CDR1 SEHNR and CDR2 FQNEAQ (reference sequence). Amplification of TCR beta CDR3 regions used RNA transcripts. RT-PCR was first run with HTBI primers, then multiplex PCR in a second round. One entry per CDR3 protein, called by TCRdb with MiXCR from the multiplex PCR reads. The table records more than 1,000,000 distinct CDR3 sequences, roughly two fifths of them present only once.

This TCR came from an adult man with Graves' hyperthyroidism. V is TRBV7-9 and J is TRBJ2-7; 12 bases agree with TRBD2. Sequencing input: peripheral blood or thyroid tissue (not recorded which). This CDR3 is CASSARLAGATYEQYF. DNA of the CDR3: TGTGCCAGCAGCGCCCGACTAGCGGGGGCTACCTACGAGCAGTACTTC.